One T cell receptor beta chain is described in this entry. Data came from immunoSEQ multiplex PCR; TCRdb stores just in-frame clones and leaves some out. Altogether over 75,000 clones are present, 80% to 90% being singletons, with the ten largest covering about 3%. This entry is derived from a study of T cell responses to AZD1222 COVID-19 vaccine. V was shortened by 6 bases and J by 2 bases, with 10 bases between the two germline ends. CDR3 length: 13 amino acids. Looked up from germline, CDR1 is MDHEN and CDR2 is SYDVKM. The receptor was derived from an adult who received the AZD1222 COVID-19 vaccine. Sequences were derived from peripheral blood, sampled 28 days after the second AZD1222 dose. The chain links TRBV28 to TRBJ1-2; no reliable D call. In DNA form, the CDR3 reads TGTGCCAGCAGGTCAGTTGTGAACTATGGCTACACCTTC. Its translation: CASRSVVNYGYTF.